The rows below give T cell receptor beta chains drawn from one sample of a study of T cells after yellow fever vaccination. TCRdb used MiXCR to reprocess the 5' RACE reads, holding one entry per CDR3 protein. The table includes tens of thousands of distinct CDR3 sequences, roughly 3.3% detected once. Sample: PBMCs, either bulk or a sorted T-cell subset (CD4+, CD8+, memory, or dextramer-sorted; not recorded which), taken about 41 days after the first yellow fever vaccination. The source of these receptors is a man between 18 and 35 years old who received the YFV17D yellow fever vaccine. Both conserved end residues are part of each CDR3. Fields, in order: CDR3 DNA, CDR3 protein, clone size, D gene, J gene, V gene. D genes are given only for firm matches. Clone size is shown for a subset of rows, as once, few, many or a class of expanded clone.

TGTGCCAGCAGCTTGGGAGGTGCGGGTATGGCGGCTGAAGCTTTCTTT | CASSLGGAGMAAEAFF | many | . | TRBJ1-1 | TRBV7-9
TGTGCCAGCAGCTTAGACATCTCGGGACAAGGCGAGCGAGCTTTCTTT | CASSLDISGQGERAFF | many | . | TRBJ1-1 | TRBV7-2
TGTGCCAGCAGCCAAAGTGATACGCAGTATTTT | CASSQSDTQYF | many | . | TRBJ2-3 | TRBV3-1
TGTGCCAGCAGCACAAGGACGGGCTTCTACAATGAGCAGTTCTTC | CASSTRTGFYNEQFF | many | . | TRBJ2-1 | TRBV11-2
TGTGCCAGCAGTGGGACGGCGGGGGCTAAAACGCAGTTCTTC | CASSGTAGAKTQFF | many | . | TRBJ2-1 | TRBV2
TGTGCCAGCAGCCCCGGGCTCAGTGGCTACACCTTC | CASSPGLSGYTF | . | . | TRBJ1-2 | TRBV7-9
TGTGCCAGCAGCTTAGGGGGGGCCCTGAGCACAGATACGCAGTATTTT | CASSLGGALSTDTQYF | many | . | TRBJ2-3 | TRBV5-4
TGCGCCAGTTCCGGGACAGGGACGATCAATGAGCAGTTCTTC | CASSGTGTINEQFF | many | TRBD1 | TRBJ2-1 | TRBV5-1
TGTGCCAGCAGGGGGACAGGGGGTGAAAAACTGTTTTTT | CASRGTGGEKLFF | many | TRBD1 | TRBJ1-4 | TRBV6-6
TGTGCCAGCTCACCCGGCAGGGAAAGGTATCAGCCCCAGCATTTT | CASSPGRERYQPQHF | many | . | TRBJ1-5 | TRBV18
TGTGCCATGAGCCTGGGGCTGCTCTACGGCTACACCTTC | CAMSLGLLYGYTF | . | . | TRBJ1-2 | TRBV7-8
TGTGCCAGCAGTTCGACAGGGGCCGGGGAGCTGTTTTTT | CASSSTGAGELFF | many | TRBD1 | TRBJ2-2 | TRBV12-3/TRBV12-4
TGTGCCAGCAGTGTAGGGGGCAATCAGCCCCAGCATTTT | CASSVGGNQPQHF | many | . | TRBJ1-5 | TRBV6-1
TGTGCCAGCAGTCCAACAGGGGAGAACACCGGGGAGCTGTTTTTT | CASSPTGENTGELFF | many | TRBD1 | TRBJ2-2 | TRBV12-3/TRBV12-4
TGTGCCAGCAGCTATCCCGGGACAACCGGGGAGCTGTTTTTT | CASSYPGTTGELFF | many | . | TRBJ2-2 | TRBV7-6
TGTGCCAGCAGACCCCTCAGCGGGGGCGGCTACAATGAGCAGTTCTTC | CASRPLSGGGYNEQFF | many | TRBD2 | TRBJ2-1 | TRBV7-2
TGTGCCAGCAGCTTTGGACAGGGTAGCACTGAAGCTTTCTTT | CASSFGQGSTEAFF | many | TRBD1 | TRBJ1-1 | TRBV7-9
TGTGCCAGCAGTTACCCGGGACTAGCGGGGTACGAGCAGTACTTC | CASSYPGLAGYEQYF | many | TRBD2 | TRBJ2-7 | TRBV28
TGCAGTGGCCGGCTATACCCCTACAATGAGCAGTTCTTC | CSGRLYPYNEQFF | once | . | TRBJ2-1 | TRBV20-1
TGTGCCAGCTCACCCGAACACGATACAGGGCGAGCTTTCTTT | CASSPEHDTGRAFF | many | . | TRBJ1-1 | TRBV18